Sequencing of this T cell receptor beta chain was carried out in a study of response to subunit inactivated influenza vaccine. Germline loops: CDR1 SQVTM, CDR2 ANQGSEA. The CDR3 consists of 17 residues. V was clipped by 1 base and J by 5 bases, with 23 bases between them. MiXCR, run by TCRdb on the RT-PCR reads, gives a single entry per CDR3 protein. The profile covers around 850,000 distinct CDR3 sequences, with about 18% appearing a single time and approximately 10% taken by the ten largest. Material: PBMCs from blood, obtained around 5 days after vaccination. The V and J genes are TRBV29-1 and TRBJ1-2; D not certain. The clonotype comes from a man aged 50 to 59 who received an inactivated influenza vaccine. Written as DNA, the CDR3 is TGCAGCGTTGAAGCGATCGTTGACAAACCCTCCGTTTATGGCTACACCTTC. Amino acids: CSVEAIVDKPSVYGYTF.